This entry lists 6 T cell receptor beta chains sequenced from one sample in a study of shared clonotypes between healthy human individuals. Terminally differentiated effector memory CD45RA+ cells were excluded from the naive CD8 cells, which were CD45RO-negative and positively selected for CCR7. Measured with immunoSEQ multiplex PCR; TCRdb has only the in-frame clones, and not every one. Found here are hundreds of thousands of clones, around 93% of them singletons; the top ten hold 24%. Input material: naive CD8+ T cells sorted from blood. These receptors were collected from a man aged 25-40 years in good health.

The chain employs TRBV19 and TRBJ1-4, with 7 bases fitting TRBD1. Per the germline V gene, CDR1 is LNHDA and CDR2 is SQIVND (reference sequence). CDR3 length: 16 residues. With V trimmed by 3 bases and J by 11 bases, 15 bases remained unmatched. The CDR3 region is CASSIGSGQVRFKLFF. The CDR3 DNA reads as TGTGCCAGTAGTATCGGCTCCGGACAGGTCCGTTTTAAACTGTTTTTT.

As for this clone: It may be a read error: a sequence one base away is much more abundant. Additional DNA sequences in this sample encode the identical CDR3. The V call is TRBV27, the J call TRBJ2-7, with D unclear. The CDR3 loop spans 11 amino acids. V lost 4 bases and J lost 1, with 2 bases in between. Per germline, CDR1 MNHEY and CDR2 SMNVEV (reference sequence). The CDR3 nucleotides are TGTGCCAGCAGTTCATCCTACGAGCAGTACTTC. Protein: CASSSSYEQYF.

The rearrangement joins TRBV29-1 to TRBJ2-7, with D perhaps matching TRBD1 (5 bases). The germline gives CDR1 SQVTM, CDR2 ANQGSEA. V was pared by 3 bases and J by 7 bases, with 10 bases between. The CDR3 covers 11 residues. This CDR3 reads CSVDRQGEQYF. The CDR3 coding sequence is TGCAGCGTTGACCGGCAGGGAGAGCAGTACTTC.

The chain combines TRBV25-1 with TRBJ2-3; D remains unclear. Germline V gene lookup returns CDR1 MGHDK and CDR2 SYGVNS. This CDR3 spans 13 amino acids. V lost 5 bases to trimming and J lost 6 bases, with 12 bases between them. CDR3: CASSPERADTQYF. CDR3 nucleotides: TGTGCCAGCAGTCCCGAACGAGCGGATACGCAGTATTTT.

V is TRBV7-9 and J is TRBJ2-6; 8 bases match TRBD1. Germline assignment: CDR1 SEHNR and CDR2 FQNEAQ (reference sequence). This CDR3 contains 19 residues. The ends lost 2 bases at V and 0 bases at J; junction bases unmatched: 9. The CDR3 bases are TGTGCCAGCAGCTTATTAGTCCGGGGACAGGCCTCTGGGGCCAACGTCCTGACTTTC. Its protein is CASSLLVRGQASGANVLTF.

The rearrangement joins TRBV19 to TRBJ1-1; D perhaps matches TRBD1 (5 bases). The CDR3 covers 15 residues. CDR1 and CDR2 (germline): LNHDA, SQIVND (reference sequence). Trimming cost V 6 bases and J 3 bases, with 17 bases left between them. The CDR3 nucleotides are TGTGCCAGTAGAGTCCTCGTCGGGACGGACACTGAAGCTTTCTTT. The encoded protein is CASRVLVGTDTEAFF.